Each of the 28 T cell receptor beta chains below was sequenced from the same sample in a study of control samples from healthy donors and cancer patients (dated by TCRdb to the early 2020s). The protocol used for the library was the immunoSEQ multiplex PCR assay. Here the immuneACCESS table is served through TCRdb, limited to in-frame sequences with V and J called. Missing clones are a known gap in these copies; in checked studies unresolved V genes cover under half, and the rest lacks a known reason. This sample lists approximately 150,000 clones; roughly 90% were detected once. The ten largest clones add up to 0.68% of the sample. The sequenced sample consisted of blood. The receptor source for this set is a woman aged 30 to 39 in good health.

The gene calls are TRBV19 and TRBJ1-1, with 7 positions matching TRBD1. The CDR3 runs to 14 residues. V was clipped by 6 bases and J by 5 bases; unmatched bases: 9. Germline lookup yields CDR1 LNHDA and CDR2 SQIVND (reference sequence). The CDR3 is CASRGRRGRTEAFF. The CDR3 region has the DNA TGTGCCAGTAGGGGTCGGAGGGGGCGGACTGAAGCTTTCTTT. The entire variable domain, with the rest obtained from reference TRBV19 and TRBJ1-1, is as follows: DGGITQSPKYLFRKEGQNVTLSCEQNLNHDAMYWYRQDPGQGLRLIYYSQIVNDFQKGDIAEGYSVSREKKESFPLTVTSAQKNPTAFYLCASRGRRGRTEAFFGQGTRLTVV.

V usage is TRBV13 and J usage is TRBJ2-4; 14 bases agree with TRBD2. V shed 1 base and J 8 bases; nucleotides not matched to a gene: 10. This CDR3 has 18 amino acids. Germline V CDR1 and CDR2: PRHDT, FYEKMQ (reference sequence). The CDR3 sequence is CASSLAIKGLAGADIQYF. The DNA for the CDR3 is TGTGCCAGCAGCTTAGCTATTAAGGGACTAGCGGGAGCAGACATTCAGTACTTC.

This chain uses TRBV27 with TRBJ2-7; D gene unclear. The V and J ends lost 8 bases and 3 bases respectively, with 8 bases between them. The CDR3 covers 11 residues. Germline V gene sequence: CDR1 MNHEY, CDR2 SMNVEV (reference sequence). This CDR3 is CASPSIYEQYF. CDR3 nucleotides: TGTGCCAGCCCCTCGATCTACGAGCAGTACTTC.

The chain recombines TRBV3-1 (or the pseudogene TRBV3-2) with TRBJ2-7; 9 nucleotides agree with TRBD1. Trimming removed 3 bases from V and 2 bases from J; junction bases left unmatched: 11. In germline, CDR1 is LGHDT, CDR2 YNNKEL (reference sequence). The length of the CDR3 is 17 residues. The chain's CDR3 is CASSHVYSGQGTYEQYF. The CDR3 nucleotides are TGTGCCAGCAGCCATGTATACTCCGGACAGGGGACCTACGAGCAGTACTTC.

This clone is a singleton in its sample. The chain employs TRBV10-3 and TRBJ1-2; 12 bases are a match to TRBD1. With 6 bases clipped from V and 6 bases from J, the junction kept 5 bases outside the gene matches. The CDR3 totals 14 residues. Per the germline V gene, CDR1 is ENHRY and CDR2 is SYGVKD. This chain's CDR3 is CAIRGTGGKDGYTF. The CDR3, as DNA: TGTGCCATCAGGGGGACAGGGGGCAAGGATGGCTACACCTTC.

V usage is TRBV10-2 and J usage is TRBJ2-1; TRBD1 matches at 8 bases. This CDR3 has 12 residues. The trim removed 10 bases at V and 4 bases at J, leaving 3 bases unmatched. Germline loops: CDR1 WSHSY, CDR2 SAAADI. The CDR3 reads CATWTGYNEQFF. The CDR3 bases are TGCGCCACTTGGACAGGGTACAATGAGCAGTTCTTC.

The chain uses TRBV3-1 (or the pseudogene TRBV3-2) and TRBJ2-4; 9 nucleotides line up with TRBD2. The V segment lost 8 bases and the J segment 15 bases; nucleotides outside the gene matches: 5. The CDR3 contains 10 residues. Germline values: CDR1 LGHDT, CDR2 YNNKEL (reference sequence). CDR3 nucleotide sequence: TGTGCCAGCGGAACTAGCGGGTGGTACTTC. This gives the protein CASGTSGWYF.

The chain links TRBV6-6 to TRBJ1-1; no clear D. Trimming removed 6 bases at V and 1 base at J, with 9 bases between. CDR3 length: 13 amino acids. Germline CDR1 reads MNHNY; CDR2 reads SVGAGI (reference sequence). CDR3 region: CASSLTENTEAFF. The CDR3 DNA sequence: TGTGCCAGCAGCTTGACGGAGAACACTGAAGCTTTCTTT.

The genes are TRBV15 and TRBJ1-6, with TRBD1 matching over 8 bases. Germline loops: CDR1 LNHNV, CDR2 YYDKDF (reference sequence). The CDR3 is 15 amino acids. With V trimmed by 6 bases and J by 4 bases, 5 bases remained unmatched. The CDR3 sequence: CATSRTGIYNSPLHF. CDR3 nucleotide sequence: TGTGCCACCAGTAGGACAGGGATATATAATTCACCCCTCCACTTT.

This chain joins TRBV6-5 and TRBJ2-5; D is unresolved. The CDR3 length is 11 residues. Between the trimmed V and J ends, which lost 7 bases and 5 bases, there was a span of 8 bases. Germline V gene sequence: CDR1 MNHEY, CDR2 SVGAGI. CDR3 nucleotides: TGTGCCAGCATTACCGGGGAGACCCAGTACTTC. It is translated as CASITGETQYF.

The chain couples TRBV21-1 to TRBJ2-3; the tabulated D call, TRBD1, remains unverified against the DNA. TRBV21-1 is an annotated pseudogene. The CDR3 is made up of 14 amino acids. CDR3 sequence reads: CASSIRQGTDTQYF. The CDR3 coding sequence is TGTGCCAGCAGCATACGACAGGGTACAGATACGCAGTATTTT.

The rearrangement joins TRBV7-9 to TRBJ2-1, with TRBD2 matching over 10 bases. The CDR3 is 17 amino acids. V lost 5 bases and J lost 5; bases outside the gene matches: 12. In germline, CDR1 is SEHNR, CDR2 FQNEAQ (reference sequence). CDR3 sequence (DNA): TGTGCCAGCAGCCACACTAGCGGGGCCAGAGAGAACAATGAGCAGTTCTTC. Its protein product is CASSHTSGARENNEQFF.

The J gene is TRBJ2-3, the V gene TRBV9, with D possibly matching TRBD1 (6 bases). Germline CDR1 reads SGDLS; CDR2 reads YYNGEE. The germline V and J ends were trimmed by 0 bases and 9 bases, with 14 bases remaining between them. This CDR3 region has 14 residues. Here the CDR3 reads CASSVGQGSVTQYF. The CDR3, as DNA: TGTGCCAGCAGCGTAGGCCAGGGGAGCGTGACGCAGTATTTT.

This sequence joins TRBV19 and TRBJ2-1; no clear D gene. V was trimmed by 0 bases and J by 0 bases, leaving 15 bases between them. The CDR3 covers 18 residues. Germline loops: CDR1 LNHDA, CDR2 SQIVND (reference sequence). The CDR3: CASSIDLPAESSYNEQFF. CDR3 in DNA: TGTGCCAGTAGTATAGATCTGCCCGCGGAGAGCTCCTACAATGAGCAGTTCTTC. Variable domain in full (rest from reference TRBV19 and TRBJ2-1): DGGITQSPKYLFRKEGQNVTLSCEQNLNHDAMYWYRQDPGQGLRLIYYSQIVNDFQKGDIAEGYSVSREKKESFPLTVTSAQKNPTAFYLCASSIDLPAESSYNEQFFGPGTRLTVL.

The CDR3 coding sequence is TGCGCCAGCAGCCCTTCCCTAGCGTTGAACACCGGGGAGCTGTTTTTT. It codes for CASSPSLALNTGELFF. V gene TRBV5-1 combines with J gene TRBJ2-2; possible D gene TRBD2, 6 bases. Germline V CDR1 and CDR2: SGHRS, YFSETQ. CDR3 length: 16 amino acids. V was trimmed by 4 bases and J by 1 base, leaving 14 bases between them.

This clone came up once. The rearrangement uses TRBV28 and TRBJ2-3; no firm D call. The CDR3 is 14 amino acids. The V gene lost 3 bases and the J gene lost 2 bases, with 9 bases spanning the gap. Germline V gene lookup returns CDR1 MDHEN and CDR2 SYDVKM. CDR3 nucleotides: TGTGCCAGCAGTTTTTTCCGTTTCACAGATACGCAGTATTTT. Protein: CASSFFRFTDTQYF.

The CDR3 nucleotides are TGTGCCAGCAGCTTAGACCAGTACAATGAGCAGTTCTTC. It yields the protein CASSLDQYNEQFF. The V and J genes are TRBV7-8 and TRBJ2-1; D is unresolved. The germline V and J ends were trimmed by 1 base and 4 bases, with 5 bases remaining between them. The CDR3 has 13 residues. Germline lookup yields CDR1 SGHVS and CDR2 FQNEAQ.

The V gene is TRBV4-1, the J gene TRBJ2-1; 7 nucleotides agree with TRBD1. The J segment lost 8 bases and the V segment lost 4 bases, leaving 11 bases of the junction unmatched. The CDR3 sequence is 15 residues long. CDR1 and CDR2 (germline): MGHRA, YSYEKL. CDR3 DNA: TGCGCCAGCAGCCCAGGACAGGAAACGGGCCATGAGCAGTTCTTC. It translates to CASSPGQETGHEQFF.

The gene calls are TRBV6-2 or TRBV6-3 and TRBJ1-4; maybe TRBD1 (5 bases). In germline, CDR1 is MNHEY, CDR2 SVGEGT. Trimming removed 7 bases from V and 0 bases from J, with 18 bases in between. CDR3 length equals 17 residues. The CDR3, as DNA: TGTGCCAGCACCCCGACAGATTATCCTGCAACTAATGAAAAACTGTTTTTT. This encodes CASTPTDYPATNEKLFF.

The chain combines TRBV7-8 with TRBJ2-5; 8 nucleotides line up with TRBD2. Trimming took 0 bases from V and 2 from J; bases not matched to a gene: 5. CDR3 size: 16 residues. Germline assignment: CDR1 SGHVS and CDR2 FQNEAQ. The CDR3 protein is CASSLAASGPQETQYF. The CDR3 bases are TGTGCCAGCAGCTTAGCGGCTAGCGGGCCTCAAGAGACCCAGTACTTC.

CDR3 in amino acids: CASSTSEARAQYF. DNA for the CDR3: TGCGCCAGCAGCACTAGCGAGGCAAGGGCCCAGTACTTC. The chain joins TRBV5-1 to TRBJ2-5; 7 nucleotides line up with TRBD2. The length of the CDR3 is 13 residues. Losses at the gene ends were 4 bases for V and 9 bases for J; bases not matched to a gene: 9. Germline CDR1 is SGHRS and CDR2 is YFSETQ.

In DNA, the CDR3 is TGTGCCAGCAGTTACTCCGATACAGATACGCAGTATTTT. This codes for CASSYSDTDTQYF. The chain carries TRBV6-6 and TRBJ2-3; no clear D. Germline CDR1 is MNHNY and CDR2 is SVGAGI (reference sequence). V was trimmed by 0 bases and J by 3 bases, leaving 4 bases between them. This CDR3 has 13 amino acids.

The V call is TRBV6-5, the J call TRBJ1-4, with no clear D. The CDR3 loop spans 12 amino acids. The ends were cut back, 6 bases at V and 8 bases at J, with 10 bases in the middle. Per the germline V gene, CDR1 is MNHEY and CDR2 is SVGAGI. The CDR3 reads CASRDPGEKLFF. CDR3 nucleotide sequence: TGTGCCAGCAGGGATCCGGGGGAAAAACTGTTTTTT.

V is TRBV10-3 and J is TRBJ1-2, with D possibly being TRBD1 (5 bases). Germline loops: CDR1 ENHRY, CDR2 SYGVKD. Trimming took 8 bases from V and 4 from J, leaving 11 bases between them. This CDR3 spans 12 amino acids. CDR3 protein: CAIGDYSYGYTF. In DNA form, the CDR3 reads TGTGCCATCGGGGACTACTCCTATGGCTACACCTTC.

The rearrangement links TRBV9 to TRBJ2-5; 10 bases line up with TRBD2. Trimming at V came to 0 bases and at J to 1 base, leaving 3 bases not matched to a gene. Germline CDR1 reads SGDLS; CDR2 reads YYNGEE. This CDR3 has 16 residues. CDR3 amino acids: CASSVGLAGAQETQYF. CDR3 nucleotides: TGTGCCAGCAGCGTAGGGCTAGCGGGGGCCCAAGAGACCCAGTACTTC.

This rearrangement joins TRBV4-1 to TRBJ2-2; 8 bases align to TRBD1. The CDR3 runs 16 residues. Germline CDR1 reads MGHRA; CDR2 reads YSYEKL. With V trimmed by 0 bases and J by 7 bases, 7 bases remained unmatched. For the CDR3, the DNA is TGCGCCAGCAGCCAAGATCCCAGGGGGCAAGGCGGGGAGCTGTTTTTT. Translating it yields CASSQDPRGQGGELFF.

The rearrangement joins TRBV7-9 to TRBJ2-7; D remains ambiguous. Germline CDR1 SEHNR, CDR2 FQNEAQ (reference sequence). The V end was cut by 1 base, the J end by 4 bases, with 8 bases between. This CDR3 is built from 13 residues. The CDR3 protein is CASSLEGLYEQYF. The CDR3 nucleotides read TGTGCCAGCAGCTTAGAGGGTCTTTACGAGCAGTACTTC.

CDR3 sequence reads: CASTSNQLNYEKLFF. The CDR3 DNA sequence: TGTGCCAGCACTTCAAATCAGCTTAACTATGAAAAACTGTTTTTT. The J gene is TRBJ1-4, the V gene TRBV2; the D is unclear. This CDR3 comprises 15 residues. Germline V gene lookup returns CDR1 SNHLY and CDR2 FYNNEI. Trimming took off 7 bases at V and 6 bases at J, with 18 bases between the two ends.